One and the same sample provided the 23 T cell receptor beta chains below, sequenced in a study of OX40 agonist ivuxolimab in advanced cancers. The protocol was immunoSEQ multiplex PCR, while the TCRdb copy is restricted to in-frame clones and leaves out a portion. The sample has 22,000 or so clones; about 79% are singletons. The sample consisted of CD4+ or CD8+ T cells sorted from blood, taken in a trial of the OX40 agonist ivuxolimab. These receptors all stem from an adult with an advanced solid tumor such as melanoma, head and neck, liver or kidney cancer.

J is TRBJ2-3 and V is TRBV9; 7 nucleotides agree with TRBD2. Germline values: CDR1 SGDLS, CDR2 YYNGEE. The V and J ends lost 0 bases and 1 base, in that order; junction bases with no gene match: 2. The CDR3 length is 15 residues. CDR3 protein: CASSVVTSGTDTQYF. In DNA form, the CDR3 reads TGTGCCAGCAGCGTAGTAACTAGCGGCACAGATACGCAGTATTTT.

V gene TRBV27 combines with J gene TRBJ2-5; TRBD1 agrees at 7 bases. The CDR3 has 13 residues. Germline V gene lookup returns CDR1 MNHEY and CDR2 SMNVEV (reference sequence). With 5 bases clipped from V and 5 bases from J, the junction kept 5 bases outside the gene matches. In DNA, the CDR3 is TGTGCCAGCAGTAGGCAGGGGGACGAGACCCAGTACTTC. Its protein is CASSRQGDETQYF.

This chain uses TRBV21-1 with TRBJ2-5; the tabulated D call, TRBD2, remains unverified against the DNA. TRBV21-1 is a listed pseudogene. The CDR3 has 15 amino acids. The CDR3 DNA sequence: TGTGCCAGCAGCAAAGAGGACGGGATCCCAGAGACCCAGTACTTC. Translating it yields CASSKEDGIPETQYF.

The CDR3 DNA reads as TGCGCCAGCAGCTTAACCCGAACTGGCACAGATACGCAGTATTTT. It translates to CASSLTRTGTDTQYF. The chain has TRBV5-1 and TRBJ2-3, with D hard to call. The CDR3 runs to 15 residues. Per germline, CDR1 SGHRS and CDR2 YFSETQ. V gave up 2 bases and J gave up 1 base, with 11 bases separating them.

The count of this clone is one. V gene TRBV28 combines with J gene TRBJ2-3; 10 bases map to TRBD1. The germline CDR1 and CDR2 sequences are MDHEN and SYDVKM. The length of the CDR3 is 17 residues. Losses at the gene ends were 6 bases for V and 2 bases for J; bases not matched to a gene: 11. The CDR3 protein is CASRSDRGHPSTDTQYF. The CDR3 DNA follows: TGTGCCAGCAGGTCCGACAGGGGGCACCCCTCCACAGATACGCAGTATTTT.

The rearrangement uses TRBV14 and TRBJ2-7, with D maybe TRBD2 (5 bases). V was shortened by 5 bases and J by 7 bases, with 9 bases between the two germline ends. Germline V gene data show CDR1 as SGHDN and CDR2 as FVKESK. The CDR3 runs to 11 residues. The CDR3, as DNA: TGTGCCAGCAGCTTCCGGAGGGAGCAGTACTTC. It encodes CASSFRREQYF.

The V call is TRBV28, the J call TRBJ2-5, with D hard to call. The last part of the DNA fits TRBJ2-7 better; the J call may be wrong. The CDR3 runs to 11 residues. From germline, CDR1 is MDHEN and CDR2 SYDVKM. This chain's CDR3 is CASSSEYEQYF. The CDR3 coding sequence is TGTGCCAGCAGCTCGGAGTACGAGCAGTACTTC.

CDR3 in DNA: TGTGCCAGCAGCCGCACCAGGGGATTGAACACTGAAGCTTTCTTT. This translates into CASSRTRGLNTEAFF. The V call is TRBV4-2, the J call TRBJ1-1; possible D gene TRBD1, 6 bases. This CDR3 comprises 15 residues. Trimming left V 4 bases short and J 0 bases short, with 12 bases between. Germline V gene data show CDR1 as LGHNA and CDR2 as YNFKEQ.

The chain recombines TRBV27 with TRBJ2-5; D is undetermined. The DNA end is more similar to TRBJ2-7, so the J call may be wrong. The V gene's germline CDR1 is MNHEY and CDR2 SMNVEV (reference sequence). The CDR3 sequence is 15 residues long. The CDR3 DNA follows: TGTGCCAGCAGTTTAAGGAAAGTGAGCTCCTACGAGCAGTACTTC. Translated: CASSLRKVSSYEQYF.

The chain joins TRBV10-3 to TRBJ1-1; D is unresolved. V dropped 10 bases and J dropped 0 bases, with 12 bases sitting between them. Germline loops: CDR1 ENHRY, CDR2 SYGVKD. The CDR3 has 13 amino acids. The CDR3 DNA sequence: TGTGCCACCATCGACGGAATGAACACTGAAGCTTTCTTT. Its protein product is CATIDGMNTEAFF.

The chain employs TRBV6-1 and TRBJ1-1; TRBD1 aligns across 7 bases. This CDR3 spans 14 amino acids. Germline V lookup: CDR1 MNHNS, CDR2 SASEGT. Losses at the gene ends were 7 bases for V and 4 bases for J; bases not matched to a gene: 9. CDR3 region: CASTAAGGSTEAFF. In DNA, the CDR3 is TGTGCCAGCACCGCCGCAGGGGGGAGCACTGAAGCTTTCTTT.

This clone came up once. V usage is TRBV5-6 and J usage is TRBJ2-7; D perhaps matches TRBD1 (5 bases). Trimming took off 0 bases at V and 7 bases at J, with 17 bases between the two ends. Germline lookup yields CDR1 SGHDT and CDR2 YYEEEE. There are 15 residues in the CDR3. CDR3 in DNA: TGTGCCAGCAGCTTGGTGTCGGTACAGGCTGGTGAGCAGTACTTC. Residues: CASSLVSVQAGEQYF.

The rearrangement links TRBV9 to TRBJ2-3; tentative D call: TRBD2 (6 bases). Trimming took off 3 bases at V and 0 bases at J, with 11 bases between the two ends. This CDR3 spans 15 amino acids. CDR1 SGDLS and CDR2 YYNGEE come from the germline V gene. CDR3 DNA: TGTGCCAGCAGCGCCTATAGCGGTAGCACAGATACGCAGTATTTT. This codes for CASSAYSGSTDTQYF.

J is TRBJ1-1 and V is TRBV6-5; 7 nucleotides match TRBD1. The CDR3 covers 14 residues. The V gene end was trimmed by 6 bases and the J gene end by 5 bases; junction bases not matched to a gene: 9. Germline V gene data show CDR1 as MNHEY and CDR2 as SVGAGI. CDR3 residues: CASRAPTGKTEAFF. CDR3 bases: TGTGCCAGCAGGGCACCGACAGGGAAGACTGAAGCTTTCTTT.

The genes are TRBV30 and TRBJ1-1; D unresolved. CDR3 length: 11 residues. Germline values: CDR1 GTSNPN, CDR2 SVGIG (reference sequence). V gave up 5 bases and J gave up 4 bases, with 8 bases separating them. The CDR3 DNA follows: TGTGCCTGGGCAGAGGGCACTGAAGCTTTCTTT. This translates into CAWAEGTEAFF.

The genes are TRBV25-1 and TRBJ1-4; possible D gene TRBD1, 6 bases. The CDR3 is made up of 14 amino acids. Germline V lookup: CDR1 MGHDK, CDR2 SYGVNS. Trimming shortened V by 1 base and J by 8 bases, and 11 bases separated the two germline ends. CDR3 amino acids: CASSELSGGEKLFF. Written as DNA, the CDR3 is TGTGCCAGCAGTGAATTATCGGGGGGCGAAAAACTGTTTTTT.

The genes are TRBV19 and TRBJ2-2; D possibly corresponds to TRBD1 (6 bases). CDR3 length: 16 amino acids. Germline V gene data show CDR1 as LNHDA and CDR2 as SQIVND (reference sequence). V lost 4 bases to trimming and J lost 5 bases, with 17 bases between them. The DNA of the CDR3 is TGTGCCAGTAGTACCCGGGACACCCTAGGGACCGGGGAGCTGTTTTTT. Translating it yields CASSTRDTLGTGELFF.

The V call is TRBV5-1, the J call TRBJ2-7; 7 bases fit TRBD1. The CDR3 consists of 13 residues. Germline CDR1 is SGHRS and CDR2 is YFSETQ. Unmatched junction bases numbered 6, after V lost 4 bases and J lost 5 bases. The CDR3 protein is CASSLTGTDEQYF. DNA of the CDR3: TGCGCCAGCAGCCTGACCGGGACAGACGAGCAGTACTTC.

CDR3: CASSPEGRANYGYTF. In DNA, the CDR3 is TGTGCCAGCTCACCGGAGGGGCGAGCTAACTATGGCTACACCTTC. The chain has TRBV18 and TRBJ1-2; D possibly corresponds to TRBD1 (5 bases). Germline assignment: CDR1 KGHSH and CDR2 LQKENI. V was cut by 3 bases and J by 0 bases, with 11 bases left in between. The CDR3 length is 15 residues.

The rearrangement uses TRBV4-1 and TRBJ2-3; 9 nucleotides match TRBD2. The germline V gene encodes CDR1 MGHRA and CDR2 YSYEKL. This CDR3 comprises 16 residues. V lost 4 bases to trimming and J lost 0 bases; unmatched junction nucleotides: 5. CDR3 DNA: TGCGCCAGCAGCCGGTATACTAGCGGGAGCACAGATACGCAGTATTTT. This encodes CASSRYTSGSTDTQYF.

V is TRBV2 and J is TRBJ2-5, with D maybe TRBD2 (7 bases). The CDR3 runs 15 residues. Germline lookup yields CDR1 SNHLY and CDR2 FYNNEI. Trimming shortened V by 7 bases and J by 2 bases, and 17 bases separated the two germline ends. DNA for the CDR3: TGTGCCAGCACTCGTGGGGGAGGGGGACAAGAGACCCAGTACTTC. Its protein is CASTRGGGGQETQYF.

The chain carries TRBV14 and TRBJ2-7; D is perhaps TRBD1 (5 bases). V was shortened by 1 base and J by 7 bases, with 11 bases between the two germline ends. CDR3 length: 13 residues. Germline V gives CDR1 SGHDN, CDR2 FVKESK. The chain's CDR3 is CASSQAGFGEQYF. Here the CDR3 DNA reads TGTGCCAGCAGCCAAGCAGGGTTTGGGGAGCAGTACTTC.

This chain connects TRBV19 to TRBJ2-3; 9 bases map to TRBD2. The CDR3 sequence is 18 residues long. With 1 base clipped from V and 0 bases from J, the junction kept 8 bases outside the gene matches. From germline, CDR1 is LNHDA and CDR2 SQIVND (reference sequence). CDR3 protein: CASSIGPLAGISTDTQYF. The CDR3 bases are TGTGCCAGTAGTATAGGTCCCCTAGCGGGGATAAGCACAGATACGCAGTATTTT.